A selection of T cell receptor beta chains follows, all from one sample in a study of T cell repertoires in cytomegalovirus infection. TCRdb analysed the reads with MiXCR anew, one entry per CDR3 protein. Of around 740,000 distinct CDR3 sequences listed, less than 40% are singletons. The sequenced sample was PBMCs. All receptors come from a human donor in good health (CMV status not recorded). Some clones in this sample may be carry-over from other donors' samples. Each CDR3 is given with its conserved first and last residue. D genes are given only for firm matches. Clone size is given for some rows only: seen once, a few or many times, or a class if the clone is expanded.

V	J	D	size	DNA	CDR3
TRBV7-6	TRBJ1-3	.	.	TGTGCCAGCAGCTTAGAGACGGCAGGAGGAGGTCGAGGCACCATATATTTT	CASSLETAGGGRGTIYF
TRBV28	TRBJ2-1	.	few	TGTGCCAGCAGTCCCCACGCAAGCTCCTACAATGAGCAGTTCTTC	CASSPHASSYNEQFF
TRBV6-5	TRBJ2-7	TRBD1	.	TGTGCCAGCAGTTACTCAGACAGGGGATGGGTCGAGCAGTACTTC	CASSYSDRGWVEQYF
TRBV24-1	TRBJ2-1	.	.	TGTGCCACCAGTGATTTAAAGGGGCAGGCGGGGACCGGCGGGCCCAATGAGCAGTTCTTC	CATSDLKGQAGTGGPNEQFF
TRBV7-2	TRBJ1-5	.	few	TGTGCCAGCAGCCGGGGTTCCGTTAGCAATCAGCCCCAGCATTTT	CASSRGSVSNQPQHF
TRBV7-6	TRBJ2-1	.	many	TGTGCCAGCAGCAGGGAACGGGGCTACAATGAGCAGTTCTTC	CASSRERGYNEQFF
TRBV2	TRBJ2-7	.	.	TGTGCCAGCGATAGTGGGAAGCAGTACTTC	CASDSGKQYF
TRBV12-3/TRBV12-4	TRBJ2-3	TRBD2	few	TGTGCCAGCAATAGCGGGGGAACGCAGTATTTT	CASNSGGTQYF
TRBV15	TRBJ1-2	TRBD1	few	TGTGCCACCAGCAGAGGAGGGGACAGGGGTTATGGCTACACCTTC	CATSRGGDRGYGYTF
TRBV29-1	TRBJ2-2	TRBD1	.	TGCAGCGTTACAGGGGACACCGGGGAGCTGTTTTTT	CSVTGDTGELFF
TRBV27	TRBJ2-1	.	.	TGTGCCAGCAGTGAGCTCGCGTTCCAGGGGAGCTATGAGCAGTTCTTC	CASSELAFQGSYEQFF
TRBV11-2	TRBJ1-5	.	.	TGTGCCAGCAGCTTAGCACCTCAGGTTGGCAATCAGCCCCAGCATTTT	CASSLAPQVGNQPQHF
TRBV6-5	TRBJ1-1	.	.	TGTGCCAGCAGAAGGGGGATCGGGGCCACTGAAGCTTTCTTT	CASRRGIGATEAFF
TRBV12-3/TRBV12-4	TRBJ2-5	.	many	TGTGCCAGCAGCTTAGTCCCGGAGACCCAGTACTTC	CASSLVPETQYF
TRBV27	TRBJ2-1	.	few	TGTGCCAGCAGAAAAAACAATGAGCAGTTCTTC	CASRKNNEQFF
TRBV12-3/TRBV12-4	TRBJ2-2	.	many	TGTGCCAGCAGATACGACAACACCGGGGAGCTGTTTTTT	CASRYDNTGELFF
TRBV10-3	TRBJ2-1	.	.	TGTGCCATCAGGGGGGCCGAATACTACAATGAGCAGTTCTTC	CAIRGAEYYNEQFF
TRBV15	TRBJ2-1	TRBD1	.	TGTGCCACCAGCAGTCTCGGACAGGTCAGCTACAATGAGCAGTTCTTC	CATSSLGQVSYNEQFF
TRBV7-8	TRBJ2-3	.	many	TGTGCCAGCAGCTCCCAATTGACAGGAGTCGTCGTGGATACGCAGTATTTT	CASSSQLTGVVVDTQYF
TRBV7-2	TRBJ2-7	TRBD2	.	TGTGCCAGCAGCTTAGTTGGCGGGAGGGCCTCCTACGAGCAGTACTTC	CASSLVGGRASYEQYF
TRBV7-8	TRBJ1-1	.	many	TGTGCCAGCAGCTATCAGGACAGCTATAGAATGAACACTGAAGCTTTCTTT	CASSYQDSYRMNTEAFF
TRBV12-3/TRBV12-4	TRBJ1-4	.	.	TGTGCCAGCAGTTTGACGGCCAGAAATGAAAAACTGTTTTTT	CASSLTARNEKLFF
TRBV7-9	TRBJ1-3	.	.	TGTGCCAGCAGCTACGACGACACCATATATTTT	CASSYDDTIYF
TRBV9	TRBJ2-1	.	.	TGTGCCAGCAGCGTTGGGACAAATGAGCAGTTCTTC	CASSVGTNEQFF
TRBV29-1	TRBJ1-1	.	.	TGCAGCGTTCTCTTGAGGCGATCCCCCCTGGAAGCTTTCTGG	CSVLLRRSPLEAFW
TRBV6-1	TRBJ1-3	.	few	TGTGCCAGCACCTCTGGAAACACCATATATTTT	CASTSGNTIYF
TRBV6-2/TRBV6-3	TRBJ1-2	.	few	TGTGCCAGCAGGCAACAGGGATTCGGCTATGGCTACACCTTC	CASRQQGFGYGYTF
TRBV28	TRBJ2-5	.	.	TGTGCCAGCAGGGACATCAGAGAGACCCAGTACTTC	CASRDIRETQYF
TRBV7-2	TRBJ2-1	TRBD2	.	TGTGCCAGCAGCGCCGGTTTTCCCGGGACTAGCGGTGGAAATGAGCAGTTCTTC	CASSAGFPGTSGGNEQFF
TRBV6-6	TRBJ2-7	TRBD2	.	TGTGCCCTAACGCGGGGGTACGAGCAGTACTTC	CALTRGYEQYF
TRBV28	TRBJ1-1	.	once	TGTGCCAGCAGTTTATCTAAGGGTTTTAACACTGAAGCTTTCTTT	CASSLSKGFNTEAFF
TRBV6-8	TRBJ1-1	.	once	TGTGCCAGCAGTTCACAGTACCGGACTGAAGCTTTCTTT	CASSSQYRTEAFF
TRBV7-2	TRBJ2-5	.	few	TGTGCCAGCAGCTCCCAGGCAGGAGTGGTACAAGAGACCCAGTACTTC	CASSSQAGVVQETQYF
TRBV5-5	TRBJ2-7	.	many	TGTGCCAGCAGCCACGGACAGGGAGGGTTCTACGAGCAGTACTTC	CASSHGQGGFYEQYF
TRBV6-1	TRBJ1-6	TRBD1	few	TGTGCCAGCAGGGGGGACAGGGGATCATTTTCACCCCTCCACTTT	CASRGDRGSFSPLHF
TRBV7-8	TRBJ1-5	.	many	TGTGCCAGCAGCTTAGCGCCGGGAGTCTGGCAGCCCCAGCATTTT	CASSLAPGVWQPQHF
TRBV15	TRBJ1-2	TRBD1	few	TGTGCCACCAGCAGACCGGGACAGGGCGACTATGGCTACACCTTC	CATSRPGQGDYGYTF
TRBV5-1	TRBJ2-2	.	few	TGCGCCAGCAGCTTGGTTAGATCGGCTCGAGGCACCGGGGAGCTGTTTTTT	CASSLVRSARGTGELFF
TRBV7-2	TRBJ2-5	.	many	TGTGCCAGCAGCTTAGCAAGGGGAGGAGAGACCCAGTACTTC	CASSLARGGETQYF
TRBV7-6	TRBJ2-1	.	few	TGTGCCAGCAGCCCCGGGCAGATCCCCAATGAGCAGTTCTTC	CASSPGQIPNEQFF
TRBV6-1	TRBJ2-1	TRBD2	.	TGTGCCAGCAGTGATGACAGGACTCAAGCTAGCGGGATACCCTTCATTGAGCAGTTCTTC	CASSDDRTQASGIPFIEQFF
TRBV5-1	TRBJ2-2	TRBD1	.	TGCGCCAGCAAGGACAGGGGCAGCACCGGGGAGCTGTTTTTT	CASKDRGSTGELFF
TRBV7-8	TRBJ1-5	.	few	TGTGCCAGCAGCTTATGGGGTCGACAGTGGGGCCATCAGCCCCAGCATTTT	CASSLWGRQWGHQPQHF
TRBV19	TRBJ1-2	.	few	TGTGCCAGTAGTACAAGAGAGTCACCATATGGCTACACCTTC	CASSTRESPYGYTF
TRBV7-6	TRBJ2-1	.	.	TGTGCCAGCAGCGAATACGGGGGGCTTTACAATGAGCAGTTCTTC	CASSEYGGLYNEQFF
TRBV7-9	TRBJ2-1	.	few	TGTGCCAGCAGCTTTTTAGAAAGCTCCTACAATGAGCAGTTCTTC	CASSFLESSYNEQFF
TRBV15	TRBJ2-1	TRBD2	.	TGTGCCACCAGCAGAGATCGTAGACTAGCGGGGGGGTTTAATGAGCAGTTCTTC	CATSRDRRLAGGFNEQFF
TRBV4-1	TRBJ2-2	.	.	TGCGCCAGCAGCCAAGAGGCTACCGGGGAGCTGTTTTTT	CASSQEATGELFF
TRBV28	TRBJ1-5	.	many	TGTGCCAGCAGCTGGGGAAACCAGCCCCAGCATTTT	CASSWGNQPQHF
TRBV7-6	TRBJ2-7	.	many	TGTGCCAGCAGCTTAGCGGCTCGGGAAAGCTCCTACGAGCAGTACTTC	CASSLAARESSYEQYF